A single sample is the source of the 32 T cell receptor beta chains below, sequenced in a study of STAT3 mutations in large granular lymphocyte leukemia. Findings of the study overall: Every T-LGLL patient had at least one immunodominant TCRbeta clonotype.

TCRdb's copy holds only in-frame clones and misses some; the assay was immunoSEQ multiplex PCR. The sample has roughly 22,000 clones; roughly 93% are singletons. The antigens for these receptors are not known. Sequences were obtained from peripheral blood mononuclear cells. The receptors originated from a man aged 35 to 55 with T-cell large granular lymphocyte leukemia. Some clones in this sample may be carry-over from other donors' samples.

In its sample, this clone was seen once. The same CDR3 also results from other DNA sequences found in this sample. The rearrangement links TRBV18 to TRBJ1-1; 9 bases line up with TRBD1. There are 12 residues in the CDR3. The V segment lost 3 bases and the J segment 7 bases; nucleotides outside the gene matches: 0. Germline-derived CDR1 and CDR2 are KGHSH and LQKENI. The CDR3 protein is CASSPGQGEAFF. The CDR3 DNA reads as TGTGCCAGCTCACCGGGACAGGGTGAAGCTTTCTTT.

The J gene is TRBJ1-5, the V gene TRBV19; D unresolved. Germline V CDR1 and CDR2: LNHDA, SQIVND (reference sequence). The CDR3 is 16 amino acids. Trimming pared 6 bases from V and 0 bases from J, leaving 15 bases between. The CDR3 DNA reads as TGTGCCAGTAGAGCCCCCCAGCGCTATAGCAATCAGCCCCAGCATTTT. Residues: CASRAPQRYSNQPQHF.

This clone showed up just once. The V and J genes are TRBV5-4 and TRBJ1-2, with D possibly matching TRBD1 (6 bases). This CDR3 comprises 14 residues. V gave up 2 bases and J gave up 4 bases, with 12 bases separating them. CDR1 and CDR2 from the germline V gene are SGHNT and YYREEE (reference sequence). The CDR3 DNA reads as TGTGCCAGCAGCTTTAACGGGGGCGGCTATGGCTACACCTTC. This encodes CASSFNGGGYGYTF.

On this clone: One end of the junction does not line up with germline, which may come from a read error. Different DNA sequences within this sample yield the same CDR3. The chain recombines TRBV30 with TRBJ2-7; D is unresolved. CDR1 and CDR2 (germline): GTSNPN, SVGIG (reference sequence). This CDR3 contains 11 residues. The CDR3 nucleotides read TGTGCTTGGACCCGAGGCGGAGAGCAGTACTTC. It translates to CAWTRGGEQYF.

The rearrangement uses TRBV19 and TRBJ1-2, with D unclear. The germline V gene encodes CDR1 LNHDA and CDR2 SQIVND (reference sequence). The CDR3 is made up of 11 amino acids. V was pared by 3 bases and J by 13 bases, with 12 bases between. The DNA for the CDR3 is TGTGCCAGTAGTATTGGGGTCTTGAGCACCTTC. Encoded protein: CASSIGVLSTF.

V usage is TRBV27 and J usage is TRBJ2-3, with D possibly matching TRBD2 (5 bases). Trimming left V 4 bases short and J 2 bases short, with 13 bases between. This CDR3 is 15 amino acids long. Germline V gene sequence: CDR1 MNHEY, CDR2 SMNVEV (reference sequence). The CDR3 region has the DNA TGTGCCAGCAGTTCCCCATGGAGGCCCACAGATACGCAGTATTTT. It translates to CASSSPWRPTDTQYF.

The chain uses TRBV7-9 and TRBJ2-7; 9 nucleotides line up with TRBD1. Germline V gives CDR1 SEHNR, CDR2 FQNEAQ (reference sequence). The CDR3 extends over 13 amino acids. J was trimmed by 5 bases and V by 10 bases; bases with no gene match: 9. CDR3 in amino acids: CAIHPGTGNEQYF. CDR3 in DNA: TGTGCCATCCACCCCGGGACAGGGAACGAGCAGTACTTC. The whole variable domain, remainder taken from reference TRBV7-9 and TRBJ2-7, is DTGVSQNPRHKITKRGQNVTFRCDPISEHNRLYWYRQTLGQGPEFLTYFQNEAQLEKSRLLSDRFSAERPKGSFSTLEIQRTEQGDSAMYLCAIHPGTGNEQYFGPGTRLTVT.

The chain uses TRBV4-3 and TRBJ2-7; 11 bases line up with TRBD1. The CDR3 extends over 14 amino acids. Germline CDR1 reads LGHNA; CDR2 reads YSLEER. Germline trimming cut 2 bases from V and 12 bases from J; bases unmatched to any gene: 9. The CDR3: CASSQLRDRGSMYF. Here the CDR3 DNA reads TGCGCCAGCAGCCAACTCCGGGACAGGGGGTCAATGTACTTC.

V and J are TRBV13 and TRBJ2-3; 7 bases are a match to TRBD2. The length of the CDR3 is 16 residues. The V gene's germline CDR1 is PRHDT and CDR2 FYEKMQ (reference sequence). After removal of 5 bases from V and 0 bases from J, the junction contained 8 bases not matched to a gene. CDR3 in amino acids: CASSSATRGSTDTQYF. CDR3 coding DNA: TGTGCCAGCAGCAGCGCCACGCGGGGGAGCACAGATACGCAGTATTTT.

The chain recombines TRBV5-5 with TRBJ2-7; D gene uncertain. Trimming removed 4 bases at V and 3 bases at J, with 8 bases between. The CDR3 is 12 residues long. Germline loops: CDR1 SGHKS, CDR2 YYEKEE (reference sequence). DNA for the CDR3: TGTGCCAGCAGCCAGCAGGACTACGAGCAGTACTTC. It is translated as CASSQQDYEQYF.

V gene TRBV4-3 combines with J gene TRBJ1-5; no reliable D call. Germline V gene lookup returns CDR1 LGHNA and CDR2 YSLEER. The CDR3 is made up of 15 amino acids. Trimming removed 0 bases from V and 0 bases from J, with 6 bases in between. The chain's CDR3 is CASSQDVLSNQPQHF. DNA for the CDR3: TGCGCCAGCAGCCAAGATGTACTTAGCAATCAGCCCCAGCATTTT.

This clone was detected only once. DNA of the CDR3: TGTGCCTTTAGCGGGGGGGCACCTGAGACCCAGTACTTC. This codes for CAFSGGAPETQYF. The J gene is TRBJ2-5, the V gene TRBV30; 11 bases line up with TRBD2. The trim removed 7 bases at V and 5 bases at J, leaving 6 bases unmatched. The CDR3 is 13 residues long. Germline V CDR1 and CDR2: GTSNPN, SVGIG (reference sequence).

This chain links TRBV6-6 with TRBJ1-3, with D perhaps TRBD1 (5 bases). The CDR3 runs 14 residues. The germline CDR1 and CDR2 sequences are MNHNY and SVGAGI (reference sequence). Trimming removed 6 bases from V and 0 bases from J, with 9 bases in between. For the CDR3, the DNA is TGTGCCAGCAGGGGGGAATTCTCTGGAAACACCATATATTTT. Amino acids: CASRGEFSGNTIYF.

The V and J genes are TRBV28 and TRBJ1-5, with D maybe TRBD1 (5 bases). Germline loops: CDR1 MDHEN, CDR2 SYDVKM. The CDR3 is made up of 13 amino acids. The V end lost 8 bases, the J end lost 6 bases, and 14 bases lay between the germline ends. The CDR3 loop is CASRGGSSQPQHF. The CDR3 nucleotides read TGTGCCAGCCGGGGGGGATCAAGTCAGCCCCAGCATTTT.

The J gene is TRBJ2-6, the V gene TRBV30, with 7 bases matching TRBD1. The ends lost 2 bases at V and 10 bases at J; junction bases unmatched: 8. The CDR3 extends over 14 amino acids. CDR1 and CDR2 from the germline V gene are GTSNPN and SVGIG (reference sequence). The CDR3 loop reads CAWSPGDRENVLTF. The CDR3 DNA follows: TGTGCCTGGAGTCCCGGGGACAGAGAAAACGTCCTGACTTTC.

This sequence joins TRBV19 and TRBJ2-3, with a tentative D call TRBD2 (7 bases). The CDR3 sequence is 17 residues long. CDR1 is LNHDA, CDR2 SQIVND, per germline (reference sequence). Trimming stripped 10 bases from V and 2 bases from J, with 25 bases between. The CDR3 sequence: CATLGGGGGPSTDTQYF. CDR3 in DNA: TGTGCCACACTGGGAGGGGGGGGCGGCCCATCCACAGATACGCAGTATTTT.

The J gene is TRBJ2-7, the V gene TRBV7-2, with D uncertain. The germline V and J ends were trimmed by 3 bases and 7 bases, with 13 bases remaining between them. Germline V gene sequence: CDR1 SGHTA, CDR2 FQGNSA. The CDR3 is 13 amino acids. Here the CDR3 reads CASSLGWAREQYF. For the CDR3, the DNA is TGTGCCAGCAGCTTGGGTTGGGCAAGGGAGCAGTACTTC.

The V call is TRBV25-1, the J call TRBJ2-2, with D maybe TRBD2 (5 bases). Germline assignment: CDR1 MGHDK and CDR2 SYGVNS. The CDR3 length is 15 residues. V was cut by 7 bases and J by 1 base, with 13 bases left in between. The CDR3 region is CASTDQRVNTGELFF. The CDR3 coding sequence is TGTGCCAGCACCGACCAGAGGGTGAACACCGGGGAGCTGTTTTTT. Full variable domain (missing parts from reference TRBV25-1 and TRBJ2-2): EADIYQTPRYLVIGTGKKITLECSQTMGHDKMYWYQQDPGMELHLIHYSYGVNSTEKGDLSSESTVSRIRTEHFPLTLESARPSHTSQYLCASTDQRVNTGELFFGEGSRLTVL.

V is TRBV7-9 and J is TRBJ1-2, with TRBD1 matching 8 bases. V lost 2 bases, J lost 7 bases, and 6 bases stayed unmatched. The CDR3 is 14 amino acids. From germline, CDR1 is SEHNR and CDR2 FQNEAQ (reference sequence). The CDR3 here is CASSLSGGIVGYTF. CDR3 bases: TGTGCCAGCAGCTTATCAGGGGGCATCGTTGGCTACACCTTC. The entire variable domain, with the rest obtained from reference TRBV7-9 and TRBJ1-2, is as follows: DTGVSQNPRHKITKRGQNVTFRCDPISEHNRLYWYRQTLGQGPEFLTYFQNEAQLEKSRLLSDRFSAERPKGSFSTLEIQRTEQGDSAMYLCASSLSGGIVGYTFGSGTRLTVV.

The CDR3 nucleotides are TGTGCCAGCAGCCCGGGACAGGGGATCGGGGAGCTGTTTTTT. Translation: CASSPGQGIGELFF. The rearrangement uses TRBV5-8 and TRBJ2-2, with 10 nucleotides matching TRBD1. With 4 bases clipped from V and 7 bases from J, the junction kept 4 bases outside the gene matches. The CDR3 runs to 14 residues. Germline CDR1 SGHTS, CDR2 YDEGEE.

The chain employs TRBV4-3 and TRBJ1-1; D is possibly TRBD1 (5 bases). Germline assignment: CDR1 LGHNA and CDR2 YSLEER. The length of the CDR3 is 14 residues. Trimming removed 1 base from V and 4 bases from J, with 10 bases in between. The CDR3 loop reads CASSQAGRSTEAFF. The CDR3 bases are TGCGCCAGCAGCCAAGCAGGGAGGAGCACTGAAGCTTTCTTT.

The J gene is TRBJ2-7, the V gene TRBV19, with a possible D match to TRBD1 (5 bases). Per the germline V gene, CDR1 is LNHDA and CDR2 is SQIVND (reference sequence). Trimming cost V 6 bases and J 0 bases, with 9 bases left between them. CDR3 size: 13 residues. The CDR3 here is CASSLTASYEQYF. The CDR3 nucleotides read TGTGCCAGTAGCCTGACAGCCTCCTACGAGCAGTACTTC.

The chain uses TRBV20-1 and TRBJ2-1; perhaps TRBD1 as D (5 bases). The CDR3 length is 11 residues. Germline CDR1 is DFQATT and CDR2 is SNEGSKA (reference sequence). V was cut by 6 bases and J by 10 bases, with 13 bases left in between. The CDR3 DNA reads TGCAGTGCCCCCTGGGGCGGAGAGCAGTTCTTC. This translates into CSAPWGGEQFF.

The chain is built from TRBV6-6 and TRBJ1-2; D call uncertain. This CDR3 has 14 amino acids. Germline V gene data show CDR1 as MNHNY and CDR2 as SVGAGI (reference sequence). V was shortened by 6 bases and J by 2 bases, with 13 bases between the two germline ends. The CDR3 bases are TGTGCCAGCAGCCCTTCTGTTCCGAACTATGGCTACACCTTC. It encodes CASSPSVPNYGYTF.

The rearrangement links TRBV28 to TRBJ1-1; TRBD1 might be the D (5 bases). The CDR3 has 14 residues. CDR1 is MDHEN and CDR2 is SYDVKM in the germline V gene. The ends were cut back, 6 bases at V and 12 bases at J, with 23 bases in the middle. The CDR3 is CASSPGTAGGKTFF. The CDR3 DNA is TGTGCCAGCAGCCCTGGGACCGCGGGGGGAAAAACTTTCTTT.

The chain recombines TRBV30 with TRBJ1-2; D remains unclear. CDR1 GTSNPN and CDR2 SVGIG come from the germline V gene (reference sequence). Trimming shortened V by 3 bases and J by 2 bases, and 4 bases separated the two germline ends. The CDR3 extends over 11 amino acids. CDR3 sequence reads: CAWRLNYGYTF. CDR3 DNA sequence: TGTGCCTGGAGACTGAACTATGGCTACACCTTC.

This clone was detected only once. The chain has TRBV7-9 and TRBJ2-1; D not certain. Trimming stripped 3 bases from V and 4 bases from J, with 4 bases between. Germline V gives CDR1 SEHNR, CDR2 FQNEAQ (reference sequence). This CDR3 is built from 12 residues. DNA for the CDR3: TGTGCCAGCAGCTTTGAATACAATGAGCAGTTCTTC. Amino acids: CASSFEYNEQFF.

CDR3 sequence (DNA): TGCAGCGTGGGGGGGGGCCCGAGCTATGGCTACACCTTC. Its translation is CSVGGGPSYGYTF. The chain employs TRBV29-1 and TRBJ1-2; D perhaps matches TRBD1 (6 bases). Germline CDR1 is SQVTM and CDR2 is ANQGSEA. V lost 6 bases and J 4 bases, leaving 15 bases between the germline ends. This CDR3 comprises 13 residues.

CDR3 loop: CASSQDYNSPLHF. CDR3 in DNA: TGCGCCAGCAGCCAGGATTATAATTCACCCCTCCACTTT. The chain uses TRBV4-1 and TRBJ1-6; D unresolved. V was trimmed by 3 bases and J by 4 bases, leaving 4 bases between them. CDR1 is MGHRA and CDR2 is YSYEKL in the germline V gene. The CDR3 covers 13 residues.

The gene calls are TRBV5-6 and TRBJ2-4; D may correspond to TRBD1 or TRBD2 (5 bases each). The CDR3 extends over 13 amino acids. CDR1 is SGHDT, CDR2 YYEEEE, per germline. V was cut by 0 bases and J by 8 bases, with 9 bases left in between. The CDR3 bases are TGTGCCAGCAGCTTGGGGGGGATTGACATTCAGTACTTC. Protein: CASSLGGIDIQYF.

The chain carries TRBV25-1 and TRBJ1-3; 7 bases are a match to TRBD1. Germline trimming cut 1 base from V and 0 bases from J; bases unmatched to any gene: 6. This CDR3 contains 17 residues. Looked up from germline, CDR1 is MGHDK and CDR2 is SYGVNS. CDR3: CASSELGQSYSGNTIYF. In DNA, the CDR3 is TGTGCCAGCAGTGAATTGGGACAGTCCTACTCTGGAAACACCATATATTTT. The full variable domain, in which reference TRBV25-1 and TRBJ1-3 provide the parts outside the CDR3, is EADIYQTPRYLVIGTGKKITLECSQTMGHDKMYWYQQDPGMELHLIHYSYGVNSTEKGDLSSESTVSRIRTEHFPLTLESARPSHTSQYLCASSELGQSYSGNTIYFGEGSWLTVV.

This sequence joins TRBV7-2 and TRBJ1-2; D might be TRBD1 (5 bases). CDR3 size: 14 residues. Germline V gene data show CDR1 as SGHTA and CDR2 as FQGNSA. V lost 5 bases, J lost 7 bases, and 17 bases lay in between. CDR3 region: CASSPSGTQIGYTF. The CDR3 DNA reads TGTGCCAGCAGCCCTTCGGGGACGCAGATTGGCTACACCTTC.